This TCR beta chain was recovered during a study of cytomegalovirus exposure and HLA in healthy donors. This clone was seen a handful of times. Its antigen remains unknown. The PCR made use of 60 Vbeta and 13 Jbeta primers. Generated by immunoSEQ multiplex PCR, the TCRdb table keeps only in-frame clones and is missing some. The sample holds roughly 180,000 clones, approximately 88% seen once. Findings and caveats of the study: Using a false discovery rate of 0.05, a later analysis showed that 15,000 to 20,000 TCR beta sequences were associated with HLA alleles.

The specimen was PBMCs. This TCR was sampled from a boy younger than 10 in good health and CMV-seronegative.

The CDR3 DNA sequence: TGTGCCAGCAGCTTGCAGGGGACTAACTATGGCTACACCTTC. Its translation: CASSLQGTNYGYTF. The rearrangement uses TRBV7-2 and TRBJ1-2, with D maybe TRBD1 (6 bases). This CDR3 comprises 14 residues. CDR1 SGHTA and CDR2 FQGNSA come from the germline V gene. V shed 3 bases and J shed 0 bases, with 8 bases lying between them.